This TCR beta chain appears in the sequencing data of a study of blood T cell repertoires in COVID-19. The overall study: The United States, Italy and Spain were the sources of the acute and convalescent COVID-19 samples.

Enrollment of patients from Seattle took place during active infection, with longitudinal follow-up. In the original processing: Reference gene primer amplification in the assay estimated nucleated cell counts. The assay was immunoSEQ multiplex PCR, and TCRdb's table has in-frame clones only and misses some. V and J calls and clone size come straight from that table; D and trimming were deduced from the DNA. The profile shows about 230,000 clones, 83% of them singletons. This clone was seen only a few times. Germline values: CDR1 SGHTA, CDR2 FQGNSA. The CDR3 runs to 13 residues. The V and J ends lost 0 bases and 14 bases, in that order; junction bases with no gene match: 7.

Sequenced input: peripheral blood. This sequence joins TRBV7-2 and TRBJ2-1; 7 bases line up with TRBD1. The sequence came from a woman aged 25 to 45 with COVID-19, enrolled during active disease. The CDR3 loop reads CASSLARDSSKFF. CDR3 bases: TGTGCCAGCAGCTTAGCCCGGGACAGCTCGAAGTTCTTC.